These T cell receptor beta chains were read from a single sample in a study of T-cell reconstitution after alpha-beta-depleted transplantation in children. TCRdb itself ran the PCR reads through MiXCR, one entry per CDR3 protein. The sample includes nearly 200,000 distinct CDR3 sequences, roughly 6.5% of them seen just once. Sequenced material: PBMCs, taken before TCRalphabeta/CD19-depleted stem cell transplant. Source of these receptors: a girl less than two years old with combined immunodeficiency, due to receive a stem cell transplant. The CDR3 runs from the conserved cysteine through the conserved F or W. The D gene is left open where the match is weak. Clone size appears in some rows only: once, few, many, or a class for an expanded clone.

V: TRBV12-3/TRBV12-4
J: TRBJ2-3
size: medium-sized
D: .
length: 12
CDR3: CASSLALDTQYF
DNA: TGTGCCAGCAGTTTAGCTCTAGATACGCAGTATTTT

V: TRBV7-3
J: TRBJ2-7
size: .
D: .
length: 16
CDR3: CASSLRLGWESYEQYF
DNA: TGTGCCAGCAGCTTAAGGCTAGGTTGGGAATCCTACGAGCAGTACTTC

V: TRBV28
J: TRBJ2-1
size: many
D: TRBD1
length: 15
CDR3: CASRQTGTGYNEQFF
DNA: TGTGCCAGCAGACAGACCGGGACAGGGTACAATGAGCAGTTCTTC

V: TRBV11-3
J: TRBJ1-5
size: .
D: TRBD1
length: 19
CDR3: CASSLGTDRELYSNQPQHF
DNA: TGTGCCAGCAGCTTAGGGACGGACAGGGAGCTATATAGCAATCAGCCCCAGCATTTT

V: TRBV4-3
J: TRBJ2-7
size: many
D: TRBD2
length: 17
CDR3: CASSQIGGDQDVYEQYF
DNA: TGCGCCAGCAGCCAGATTGGGGGGGACCAGGACGTATACGAGCAGTACTTC

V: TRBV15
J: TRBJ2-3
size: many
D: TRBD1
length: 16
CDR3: CATSSGTAFSTDTQYF
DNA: TGTGCCACCAGCAGCGGGACAGCGTTTAGCACAGATACGCAGTATTTT

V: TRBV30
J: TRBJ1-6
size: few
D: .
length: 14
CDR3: CAWSVQRGRSPLHF
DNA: TGTGCCTGGAGTGTACAGCGGGGGCGTTCACCCCTCCACTTT

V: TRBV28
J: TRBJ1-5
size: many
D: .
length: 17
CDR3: CASSLSGPAVSNQPQHF
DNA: TGTGCCAGCAGTTTAAGTGGCCCGGCGGTTAGCAATCAGCCCCAGCATTTT

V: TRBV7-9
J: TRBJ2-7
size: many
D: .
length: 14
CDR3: CASSLANQDYEQYF
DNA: TGTGCCAGCAGCTTAGCGAATCAGGACTACGAGCAGTACTTC

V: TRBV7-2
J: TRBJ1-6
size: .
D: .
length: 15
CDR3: CASSLRGGPNSPLHF
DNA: TGTGCCAGCAGCTTACGGGGGGGACCTAATTCACCCCTCCACTTT

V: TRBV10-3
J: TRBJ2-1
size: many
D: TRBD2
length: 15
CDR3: CATGSLAGVGNEQFF
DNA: TGTGCCACAGGGTCCCTAGCGGGAGTTGGCAATGAGCAGTTCTTC

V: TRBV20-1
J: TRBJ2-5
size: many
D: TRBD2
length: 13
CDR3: CSAEGASGETQYF
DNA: TGCAGTGCTGAAGGGGCTAGCGGAGAGACCCAGTACTTC

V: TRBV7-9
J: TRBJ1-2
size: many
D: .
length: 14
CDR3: CASSLRGEIYGYTF
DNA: TGTGCCAGCAGCTTACGGGGAGAGATCTATGGCTACACCTTC

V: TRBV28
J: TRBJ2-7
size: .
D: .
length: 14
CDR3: CASSEISGKYEQYF
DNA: TGTGCCAGTTCGGAGATTAGCGGAAAGTACGAGCAGTACTTC

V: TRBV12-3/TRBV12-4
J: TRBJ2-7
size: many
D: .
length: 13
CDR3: CASSTGTGYEQYF
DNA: TGTGCCAGCAGCACCGGGACTGGATACGAGCAGTACTTC

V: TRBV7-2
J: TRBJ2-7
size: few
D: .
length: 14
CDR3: CASSHGAVFYEQYF
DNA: TGTGCCAGCAGTCACGGGGCGGTGTTCTACGAGCAGTACTTC

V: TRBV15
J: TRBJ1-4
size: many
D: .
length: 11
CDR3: CATSEAEKLFF
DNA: TGTGCCACCAGCGAAGCTGAAAAACTGTTTTTT

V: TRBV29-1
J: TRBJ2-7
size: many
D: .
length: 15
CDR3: CSVVFWEAHAYEQYF
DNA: TGCAGCGTTGTATTTTGGGAGGCTCATGCCTACGAGCAGTACTTC

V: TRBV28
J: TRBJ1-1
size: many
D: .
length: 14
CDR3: CASTWFRENTEAFF
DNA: TGTGCCAGCACCTGGTTTAGAGAGAACACTGAAGCTTTCTTT

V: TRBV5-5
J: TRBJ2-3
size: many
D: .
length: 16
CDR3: CASSLEVRSSTDTQYF
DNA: TGTGCCAGCAGCTTGGAAGTCAGGTCTAGCACAGATACGCAGTATTTT

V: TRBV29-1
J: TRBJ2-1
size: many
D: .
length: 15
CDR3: CSVEEGSRGYNEQFF
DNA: TGCAGCGTCGAGGAGGGGTCAAGGGGTTACAATGAGCAGTTCTTC

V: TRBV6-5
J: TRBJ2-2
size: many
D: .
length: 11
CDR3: CASRGAGELFF
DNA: TGTGCCAGCAGAGGCGCCGGGGAGCTGTTTTTT

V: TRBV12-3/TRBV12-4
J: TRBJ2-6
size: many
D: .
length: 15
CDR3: CASSRATSGANVLTF
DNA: TGTGCCAGCAGCCGGGCTACGTCTGGGGCCAACGTCCTGACTTTC

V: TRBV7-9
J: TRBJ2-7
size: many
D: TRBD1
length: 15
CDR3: CASSQTGTGEYEQYF
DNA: TGTGCCAGCAGCCAGACCGGGACAGGGGAATACGAGCAGTACTTC

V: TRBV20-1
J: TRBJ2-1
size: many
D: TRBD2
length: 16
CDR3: CSARDLSGSSYNEQFF
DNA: TGCAGTGCTAGAGATCTTAGCGGGTCTTCCTACAATGAGCAGTTCTTC

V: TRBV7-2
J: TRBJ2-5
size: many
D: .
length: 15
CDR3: CASSLTDREGETQYF
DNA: TGTGCCAGCAGCTTGACGGACAGGGAGGGAGAGACCCAGTACTTC

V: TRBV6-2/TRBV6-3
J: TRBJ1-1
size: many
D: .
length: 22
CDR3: CASSYPPRTWGPDPFWGTEAFF
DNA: TGTGCCAGCAGTTACCCACCCCGAACGTGGGGGCCAGACCCTTTTTGGGGCACTGAAGCTTTCTTT

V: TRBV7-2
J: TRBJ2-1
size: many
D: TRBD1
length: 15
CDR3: CASGIGPGGNNEQFF
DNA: TGTGCCAGCGGGATCGGTCCAGGGGGCAACAATGAGCAGTTCTTC

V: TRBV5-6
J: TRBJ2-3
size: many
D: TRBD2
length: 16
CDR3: CASSWPGGAGTDTQYF
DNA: TGTGCCAGCAGCTGGCCGGGGGGAGCAGGAACAGATACGCAGTATTTT

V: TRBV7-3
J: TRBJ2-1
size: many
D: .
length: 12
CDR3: CASSLMGHEQFF
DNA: TGTGCCAGCAGCTTAATGGGACACGAGCAGTTCTTC

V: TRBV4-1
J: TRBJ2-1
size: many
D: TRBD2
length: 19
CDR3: CASSHPPVSHAGGYNEQFF
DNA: TGCGCCAGCAGCCACCCCCCGGTGAGCCATGCGGGAGGCTACAATGAGCAGTTCTTC

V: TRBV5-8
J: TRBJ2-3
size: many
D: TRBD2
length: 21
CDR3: CASRGLAGGPPASVTTDTQYF
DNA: TGTGCCAGCCGCGGACTAGCGGGGGGGCCACCAGCTTCAGTAACCACAGATACGCAGTATTTT

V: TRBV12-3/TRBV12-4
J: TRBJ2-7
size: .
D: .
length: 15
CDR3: CASSFFTGSSYEQYF
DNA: TGTGCCAGCAGTTTTTTTACGGGGAGCTCCTACGAGCAGTACTTC

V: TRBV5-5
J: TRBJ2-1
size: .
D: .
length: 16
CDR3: CASSLGQRSSYNEQFF
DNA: TGTGCCAGCAGCTTGGGTCAGCGAAGCTCCTACAATGAGCAGTTCTTC

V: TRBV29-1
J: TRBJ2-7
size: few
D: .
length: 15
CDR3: CSVEDRSIAYYEQYF
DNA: TGCAGCGTTGAAGATCGCTCTATAGCGTACTACGAGCAGTACTTC

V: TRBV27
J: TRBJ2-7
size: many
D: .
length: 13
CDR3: CASSFSLDYEQYF
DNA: TGTGCCAGCAGTTTCTCCCTTGACTACGAGCAGTACTTC

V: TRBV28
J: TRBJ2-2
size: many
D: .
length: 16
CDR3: CASSTPRSEYTGELFF
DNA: TGTGCCAGCAGTACACCTCGGTCGGAATACACCGGGGAGCTGTTTTTT

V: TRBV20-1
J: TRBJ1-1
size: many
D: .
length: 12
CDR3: CSARMRVAEAFF
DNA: TGCAGTGCTAGAATGAGGGTAGCTGAAGCTTTCTTT

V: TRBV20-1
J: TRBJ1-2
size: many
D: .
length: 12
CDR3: CSAARDSMGYTF
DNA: TGCAGTGCCGCCCGGGATAGTATGGGCTACACCTTC

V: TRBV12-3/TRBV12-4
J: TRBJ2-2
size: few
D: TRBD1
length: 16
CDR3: CASSLTTGGASGELFF
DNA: TGTGCCAGCAGCCTTACGACAGGGGGCGCATCCGGGGAGCTGTTTTTT

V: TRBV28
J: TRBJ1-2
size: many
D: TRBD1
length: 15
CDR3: CASSISGQAQRGYTF
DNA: TGTGCCAGCAGTATCTCGGGACAGGCCCAGAGGGGCTACACCTTC

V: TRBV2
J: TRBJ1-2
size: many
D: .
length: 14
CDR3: CASSERRTDDGYTF
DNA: TGTGCCAGCAGTGAAAGGAGGACAGATGATGGCTACACCTTC

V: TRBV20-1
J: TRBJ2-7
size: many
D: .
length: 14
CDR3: CSARDLAQGYEQYF
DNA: TGCAGTGCTAGAGATCTGGCACAGGGTTACGAGCAGTACTTC

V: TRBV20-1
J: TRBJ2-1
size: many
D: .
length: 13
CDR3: CSARRSLNNEQFF
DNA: TGCAGTGCTAGGAGGTCACTGAACAATGAGCAGTTCTTC

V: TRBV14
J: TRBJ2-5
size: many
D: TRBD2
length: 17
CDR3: CASSQDVLAGGTETQYF
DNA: TGTGCCAGCAGCCAAGATGTCCTAGCGGGGGGTACGGAGACCCAGTACTTC

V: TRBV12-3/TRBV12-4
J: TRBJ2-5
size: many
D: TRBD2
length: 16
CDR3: CASSFMTSGGQETQYF
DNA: TGTGCCAGCAGTTTTATGACTAGCGGGGGCCAAGAGACCCAGTACTTC

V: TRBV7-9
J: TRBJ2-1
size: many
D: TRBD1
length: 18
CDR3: CASSPNPLTGGELNEQFF
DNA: TGTGCCAGCAGCCCGAACCCCCTTACAGGGGGAGAATTGAATGAGCAGTTCTTC